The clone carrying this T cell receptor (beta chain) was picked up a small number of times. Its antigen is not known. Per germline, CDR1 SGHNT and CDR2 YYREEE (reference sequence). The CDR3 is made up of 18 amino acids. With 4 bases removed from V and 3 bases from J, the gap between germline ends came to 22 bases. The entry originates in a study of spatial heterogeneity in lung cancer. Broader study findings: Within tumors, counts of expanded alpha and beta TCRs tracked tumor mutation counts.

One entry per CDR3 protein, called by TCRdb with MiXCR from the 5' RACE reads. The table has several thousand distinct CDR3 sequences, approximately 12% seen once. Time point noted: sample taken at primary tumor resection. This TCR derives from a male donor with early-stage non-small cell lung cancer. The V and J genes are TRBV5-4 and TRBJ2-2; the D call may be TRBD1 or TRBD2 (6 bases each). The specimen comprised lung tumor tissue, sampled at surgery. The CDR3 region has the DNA TGTGCCAGCAGCCAAGATCCCGGGGGCCCGGGGGACACCGGGGAGCTGTTTTTT. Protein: CASSQDPGGPGDTGELFF.